This TCR beta chain was found in a study of T cells after yellow fever vaccination. Background on the study: It was SMART-Seq v4 Ultra Low Input that prepared the fractions with low cell numbers.

V shed 4 bases and J shed 3 bases, with 7 bases lying between them. The germline CDR1 and CDR2 sequences are SGHDT and YYEEEE. The CDR3 extends over 13 amino acids. UMIs were added to TCR cDNA along with a universal primer site when it was made by 5'RACE template switching. Via MiXCR, TCRdb re-called the 5' RACE reads, giving one row per CDR3 protein. The profile shows about 340,000 distinct CDR3 sequences, 3% to 4.5% of them singletons. This clonotype has ten or more counts. This sequence was found in a man aged 18 to 30 who received the YFV17D yellow fever vaccine. This chain joins TRBV5-6 and TRBJ1-4, with D uncertain. The sample here was PBMCs, taken 5 days after the yellow fever booster vaccination. The CDR3 sequence: CASSGGANEKLFF. CDR3 in DNA: TGTGCCAGCAGCGGCGGGGCTAATGAAAAACTGTTTTTT.